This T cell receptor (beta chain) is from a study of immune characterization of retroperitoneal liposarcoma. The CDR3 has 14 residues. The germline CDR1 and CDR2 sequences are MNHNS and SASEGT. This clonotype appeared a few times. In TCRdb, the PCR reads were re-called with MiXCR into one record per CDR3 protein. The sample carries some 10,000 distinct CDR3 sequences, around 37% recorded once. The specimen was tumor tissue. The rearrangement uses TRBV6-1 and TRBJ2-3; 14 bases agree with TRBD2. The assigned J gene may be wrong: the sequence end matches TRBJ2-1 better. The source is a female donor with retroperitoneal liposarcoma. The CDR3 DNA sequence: TGTGCCAGCAGAGGACTAGCGGGAGGCGCGGAGCAGTTCTTC. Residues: CASRGLAGGAEQFF.